The following is a T cell receptor (beta chain) sequence with its context. The antigen is unknown. TCRdb independently ran MiXCR on the reads; one entry per CDR3 protein. The sample consists of about 900,000 distinct CDR3 sequences, under 40% of them appearing once. Germline CDR1 and CDR2: MGHRA and YSYEKL. Trimming stripped 4 bases from V and 1 base from J, with 7 bases between. This CDR3 has 13 amino acids. The sample belongs to a study of T cell repertoires in cytomegalovirus infection. Study at large: Peptides in the study included HLA-C-restricted and HLA-B-restricted CMV epitopes. Public TCR beta signatures provided an indication of both CMV infection and a matching HLA type.

Findings and limits, study-wide: CMV-specific HLA-C-restricted TCR beta clonotypes dominated the ex vivo response.

The receptor was isolated from a human donor in good health (CMV status not recorded). Some clones in this sample may be carry-over from other donors' samples. The starting material was cultured CD8+ T cells from PBMCs, obtained from culture after CMV antigen stimulation. The rearrangement uses TRBV4-1 and TRBJ1-1; D unresolved. In DNA form, the CDR3 reads TGCGCCAGCAGCCGAATGGGGAACACTGAAGCTTTCTTT. Protein sequence: CASSRMGNTEAFF.